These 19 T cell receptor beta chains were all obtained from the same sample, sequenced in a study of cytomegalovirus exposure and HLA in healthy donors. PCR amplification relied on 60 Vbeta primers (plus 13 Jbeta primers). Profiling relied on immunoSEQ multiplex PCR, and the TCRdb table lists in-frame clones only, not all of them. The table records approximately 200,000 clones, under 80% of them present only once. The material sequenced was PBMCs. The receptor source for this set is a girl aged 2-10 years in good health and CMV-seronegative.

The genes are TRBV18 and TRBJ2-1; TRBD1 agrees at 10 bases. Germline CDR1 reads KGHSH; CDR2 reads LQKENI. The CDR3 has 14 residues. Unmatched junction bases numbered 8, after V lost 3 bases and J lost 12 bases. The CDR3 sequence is CASSPGQGTAGQFF. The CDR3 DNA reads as TGTGCCAGCTCACCGGGACAGGGGACCGCGGGGCAGTTCTTC.

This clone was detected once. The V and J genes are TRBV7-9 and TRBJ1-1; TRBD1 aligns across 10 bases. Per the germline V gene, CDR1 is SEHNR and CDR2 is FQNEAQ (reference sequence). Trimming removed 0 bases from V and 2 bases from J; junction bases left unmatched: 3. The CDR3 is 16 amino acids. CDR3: CASSLAGDRGNTEAFF. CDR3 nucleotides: TGTGCCAGCAGCTTAGCGGGGGACAGGGGAAACACTGAAGCTTTCTTT.

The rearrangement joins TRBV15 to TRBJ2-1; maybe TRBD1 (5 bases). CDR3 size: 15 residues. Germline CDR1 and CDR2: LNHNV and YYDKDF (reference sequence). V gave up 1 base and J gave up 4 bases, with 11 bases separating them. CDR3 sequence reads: CATSRAVRGYNEQFF. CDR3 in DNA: TGTGCCACCAGCAGAGCCGTTAGGGGTTACAATGAGCAGTTCTTC.

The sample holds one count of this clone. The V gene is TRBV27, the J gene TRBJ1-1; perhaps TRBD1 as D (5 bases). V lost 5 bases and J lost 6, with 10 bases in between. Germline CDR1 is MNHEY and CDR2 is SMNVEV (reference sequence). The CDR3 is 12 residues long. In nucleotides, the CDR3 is TGTGCCAGCAGTGACAGTGGCTCTGAAGCTTTCTTT. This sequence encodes CASSDSGSEAFF.

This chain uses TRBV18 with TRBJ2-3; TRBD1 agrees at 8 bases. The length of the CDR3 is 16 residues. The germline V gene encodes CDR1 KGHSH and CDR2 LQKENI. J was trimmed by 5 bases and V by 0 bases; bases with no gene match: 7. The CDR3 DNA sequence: TGTGCCAGCTCACCACCTTCTCAGGGGGCTGGAGATACGCAGTATTTT. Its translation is CASSPPSQGAGDTQYF.

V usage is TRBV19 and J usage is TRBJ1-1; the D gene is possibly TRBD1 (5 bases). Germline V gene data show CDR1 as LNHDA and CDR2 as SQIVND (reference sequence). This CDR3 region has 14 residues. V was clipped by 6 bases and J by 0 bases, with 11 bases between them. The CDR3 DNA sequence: TGTGCCAGTAGATTGGGGCAGTTGAACACTGAAGCTTTCTTT. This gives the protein CASRLGQLNTEAFF. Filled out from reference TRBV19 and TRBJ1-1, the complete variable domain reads DGGITQSPKYLFRKEGQNVTLSCEQNLNHDAMYWYRQDPGQGLRLIYYSQIVNDFQKGDIAEGYSVSREKKESFPLTVTSAQKNPTAFYLCASRLGQLNTEAFFGQGTRLTVV.

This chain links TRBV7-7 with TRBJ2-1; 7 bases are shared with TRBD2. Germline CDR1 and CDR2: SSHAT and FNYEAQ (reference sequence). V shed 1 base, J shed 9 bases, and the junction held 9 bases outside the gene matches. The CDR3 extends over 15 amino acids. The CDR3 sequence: CASSLETSLASEQFF. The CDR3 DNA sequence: TGTGCCAGCAGCTTAGAGACTAGCTTGGCATCTGAGCAGTTCTTC.

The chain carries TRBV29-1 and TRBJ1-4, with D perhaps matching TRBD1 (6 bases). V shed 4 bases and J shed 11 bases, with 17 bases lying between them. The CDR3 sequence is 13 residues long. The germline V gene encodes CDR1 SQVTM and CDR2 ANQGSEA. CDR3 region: CSVGADRRDKLFF. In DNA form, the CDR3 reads TGCAGCGTTGGTGCGGACAGAAGGGACAAACTGTTTTTT.

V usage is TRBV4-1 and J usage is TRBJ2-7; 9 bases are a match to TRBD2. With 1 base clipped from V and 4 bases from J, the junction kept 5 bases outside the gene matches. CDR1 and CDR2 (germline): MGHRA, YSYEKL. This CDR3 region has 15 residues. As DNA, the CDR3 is TGCGCCAGCAGCCAAGTCTTTAGCGGGGGTTACGAGCAGTACTTC. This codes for CASSQVFSGGYEQYF.

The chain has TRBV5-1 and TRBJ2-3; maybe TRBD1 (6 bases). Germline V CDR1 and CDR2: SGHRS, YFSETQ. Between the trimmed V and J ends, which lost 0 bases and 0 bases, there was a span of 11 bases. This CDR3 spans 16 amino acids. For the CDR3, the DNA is TGCGCCAGCAGCTTGGGTTCGAGGGGGAGCACAGATACGCAGTATTTT. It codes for CASSLGSRGSTDTQYF.

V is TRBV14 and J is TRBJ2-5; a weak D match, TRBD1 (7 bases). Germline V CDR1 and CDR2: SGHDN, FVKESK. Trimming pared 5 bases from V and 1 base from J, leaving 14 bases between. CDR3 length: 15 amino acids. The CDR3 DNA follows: TGTGCCAGCAGCGTAGGAGGGACAGCCCAAGAGACCCAGTACTTC. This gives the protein CASSVGGTAQETQYF.

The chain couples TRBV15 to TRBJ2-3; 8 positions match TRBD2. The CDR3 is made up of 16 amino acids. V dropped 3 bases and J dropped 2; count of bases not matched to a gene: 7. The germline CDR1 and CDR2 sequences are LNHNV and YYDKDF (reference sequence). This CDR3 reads CATSSPAGANTDTQYF. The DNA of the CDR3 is TGTGCCACCAGCAGCCCAGCGGGGGCTAACACAGATACGCAGTATTTT.

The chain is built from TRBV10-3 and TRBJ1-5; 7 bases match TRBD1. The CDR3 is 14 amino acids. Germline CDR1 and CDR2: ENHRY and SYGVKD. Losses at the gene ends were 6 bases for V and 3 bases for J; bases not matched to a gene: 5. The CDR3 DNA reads TGTGCCATCAGGGAAGGGACAGACAATCAGCCCCAGCATTTT. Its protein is CAIREGTDNQPQHF.

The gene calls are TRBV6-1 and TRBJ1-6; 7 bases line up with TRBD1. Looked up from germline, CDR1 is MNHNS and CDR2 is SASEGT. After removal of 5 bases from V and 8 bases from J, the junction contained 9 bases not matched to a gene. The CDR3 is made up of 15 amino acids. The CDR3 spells CASSSAVRGDSPLHF. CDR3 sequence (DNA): TGTGCCAGCAGTTCGGCGGTCAGGGGGGATTCACCCCTCCACTTT.

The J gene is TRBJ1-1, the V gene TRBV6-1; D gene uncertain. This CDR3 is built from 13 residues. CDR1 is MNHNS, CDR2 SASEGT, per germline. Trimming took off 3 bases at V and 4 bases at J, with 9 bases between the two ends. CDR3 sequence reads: CASSDREGTEAFF. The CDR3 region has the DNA TGTGCCAGCAGTGATAGGGAGGGCACTGAAGCTTTCTTT.

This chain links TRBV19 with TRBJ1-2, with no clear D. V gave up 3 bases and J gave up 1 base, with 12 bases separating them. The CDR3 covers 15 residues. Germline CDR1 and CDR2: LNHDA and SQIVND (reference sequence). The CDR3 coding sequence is TGTGCCAGTAGTATTGTCGGGGTTCTTAACTATGGCTACACCTTC. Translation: CASSIVGVLNYGYTF.

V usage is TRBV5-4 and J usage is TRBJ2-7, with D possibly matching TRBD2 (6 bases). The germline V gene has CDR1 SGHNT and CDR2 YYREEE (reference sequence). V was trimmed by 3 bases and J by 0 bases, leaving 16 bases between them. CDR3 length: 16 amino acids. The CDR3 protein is CASSSTGTRDSYEQYF. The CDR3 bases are TGTGCCAGCAGCTCGACTGGGACTCGCGACTCCTACGAGCAGTACTTC.

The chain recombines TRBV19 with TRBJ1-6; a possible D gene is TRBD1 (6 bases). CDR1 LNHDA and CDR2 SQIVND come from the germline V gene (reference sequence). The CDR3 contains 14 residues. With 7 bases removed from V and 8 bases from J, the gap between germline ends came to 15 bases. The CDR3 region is CASTPGGLDSPLHF. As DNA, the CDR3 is TGTGCCAGTACCCCGGGGGGCCTAGATTCACCCCTCCACTTT. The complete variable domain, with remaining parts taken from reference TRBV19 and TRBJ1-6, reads DGGITQSPKYLFRKEGQNVTLSCEQNLNHDAMYWYRQDPGQGLRLIYYSQIVNDFQKGDIAEGYSVSREKKESFPLTVTSAQKNPTAFYLCASTPGGLDSPLHFGNGTRLTVT.

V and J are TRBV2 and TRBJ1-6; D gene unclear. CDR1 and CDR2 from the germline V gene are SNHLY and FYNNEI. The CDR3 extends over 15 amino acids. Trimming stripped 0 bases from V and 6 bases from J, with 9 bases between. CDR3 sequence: CASSEAGVTNSPLHF. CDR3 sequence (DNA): TGTGCCAGCAGTGAAGCGGGAGTAACTAATTCACCCCTCCACTTT. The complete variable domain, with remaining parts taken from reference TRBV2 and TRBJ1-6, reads EPEVTQTPSHQVTQMGQEVILRCVPISNHLYFYWYRQILGQKVEFLVSFYNNEISEKSEIFDDQFSVERPDGSNFTLKIRSTKLEDSAMYFCASSEAGVTNSPLHFGNGTRLTVT.